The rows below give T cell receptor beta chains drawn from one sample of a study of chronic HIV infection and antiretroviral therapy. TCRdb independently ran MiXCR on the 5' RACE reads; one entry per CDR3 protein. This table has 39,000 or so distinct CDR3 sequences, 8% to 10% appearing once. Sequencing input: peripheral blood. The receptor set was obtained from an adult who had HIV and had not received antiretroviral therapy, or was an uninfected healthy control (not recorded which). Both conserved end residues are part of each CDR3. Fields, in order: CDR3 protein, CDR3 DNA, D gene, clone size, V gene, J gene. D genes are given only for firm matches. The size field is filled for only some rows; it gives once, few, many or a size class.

CDR3: CASSLGLAGTGELFF; DNA: TGTGCCAGCAGTTTGGGACTAGCGGGGACCGGGGAGCTGTTTTTT; D: TRBD2; size: NA; V: TRBV12-3/TRBV12-4; J: TRBJ2-2
CDR3: CASSPGHPLAVVNTGELFF; DNA: TGTGCCAGCAGCCCCGGACACCCCCTGGCGGTAGTGAACACCGGGGAGCTGTTTTTT; D: NA; size: many; V: TRBV7-9; J: TRBJ2-2
CDR3: CASSQGLLGSSTDTQYF; DNA: TGTGCCAGCAGCCAAGGATTACTGGGATCTAGCACAGATACGCAGTATTTT; D: NA; size: many; V: TRBV3-1; J: TRBJ2-3
CDR3: CASSLFMAGDGYEQYF; DNA: TGCGCCAGCAGCTTGTTCATGGCGGGAGACGGCTACGAGCAGTACTTC; D: TRBD2; size: NA; V: TRBV5-1; J: TRBJ2-7
CDR3: CSARDPGRASYEQYF; DNA: TGCAGTGCTAGAGATCCCGGGCGGGCGTCCTACGAGCAGTACTTC; D: NA; size: few; V: TRBV20-1; J: TRBJ2-7
CDR3: CASSSVGQRRDTQYF; DNA: TGTGCCAGCAGTTCGGTCGGCCAGCGACGAGATACGCAGTATTTT; D: NA; size: few; V: TRBV7-2; J: TRBJ2-3
CDR3: CASSYSMGQAADTQYF; DNA: TGTGCCAGCAGTTACTCGATGGGCCAGGCGGCAGATACGCAGTATTTT; D: NA; size: many; V: TRBV6-5; J: TRBJ2-3
CDR3: CASSFGGGINYGYTF; DNA: TGTGCCAGCAGTTTTGGGGGGGGGATTAACTATGGCTACACCTTC; D: NA; size: NA; V: TRBV28; J: TRBJ1-2
CDR3: CATQREEVTGELFF; DNA: TGTGCCACCCAGCGGGAGGAGGTCACCGGGGAGCTGTTTTTT; D: TRBD2; size: few; V: TRBV24-1; J: TRBJ2-2
CDR3: CASMAGGTDTQYF; DNA: TGTGCCAGCATGGCGGGAGGAACAGATACGCAGTATTTT; D: TRBD2; size: few; V: TRBV7-2; J: TRBJ2-3
CDR3: CSASAGTLNEKLFF; DNA: TGCAGTGCTAGTGCCGGGACCCTTAATGAAAAACTGTTTTTT; D: NA; size: few; V: TRBV20-1; J: TRBJ1-4
CDR3: CSANEQGDEQFF; DNA: TGCAGTGCTAATGAACAGGGGGATGAGCAGTTCTTC; D: TRBD1; size: NA; V: TRBV20-1; J: TRBJ2-1
CDR3: CASTEDRWDIQYF; DNA: TGTGCCAGCACCGAGGACAGGTGGGACATTCAGTACTTC; D: TRBD1; size: NA; V: TRBV2; J: TRBJ2-4
CDR3: CASSYSKGEGNIQYF; DNA: TGTGCCAGCAGTTACTCGAAAGGGGAGGGTAACATTCAGTACTTC; D: TRBD2; size: few; V: TRBV6-5; J: TRBJ2-4
CDR3: CASSFVSGSYEQYF; DNA: TGTGCCAGCAGTTTCGTAAGCGGCTCCTACGAGCAGTACTTC; D: NA; size: many; V: TRBV27; J: TRBJ2-7
CDR3: CASSLGGGNYEQYF; DNA: TGTGCCAGCAGCCTAGGAGGGGGAAACTACGAGCAGTACTTC; D: NA; size: NA; V: TRBV28; J: TRBJ2-7
CDR3: CSAEEYRGSYEQYF; DNA: TGCAGTGCCGAAGAATACAGGGGTTCCTACGAGCAGTACTTC; D: TRBD1; size: many; V: TRBV20-1; J: TRBJ2-7
CDR3: CASSPPGNRQETQYF; DNA: TGTGCCAGCAGCCCCCCCGGGAACAGACAAGAGACCCAGTACTTC; D: NA; size: few; V: TRBV3-1; J: TRBJ2-5
CDR3: CASSSDPVPIDTDTQYF; DNA: TGTGCCAGCAGTTCCGACCCGGTTCCCATAGACACAGATACGCAGTATTTT; D: NA; size: few; V: TRBV6-2/TRBV6-3; J: TRBJ2-3
CDR3: CSVEGLPQETQYF; DNA: TGCAGCGTTGAAGGACTGCCCCAAGAGACCCAGTACTTC; D: NA; size: few; V: TRBV29-1; J: TRBJ2-5
CDR3: CASGVTDTQYF; DNA: TGTGCCAGCGGGGTCACAGATACGCAGTATTTT; D: NA; size: many; V: TRBV28; J: TRBJ2-3
CDR3: CASSLTGGIGPQHF; DNA: TGTGCCAGCAGTCTGACAGGCGGGATTGGGCCCCAGCATTTT; D: NA; size: few; V: TRBV28; J: TRBJ1-5
CDR3: CASSLLAGGSGEQFF; DNA: TGTGCCAGCAGCCTACTAGCGGGAGGGTCTGGTGAGCAGTTCTTC; D: TRBD2; size: many; V: TRBV25-1; J: TRBJ2-1
CDR3: CASSRLSDTQYF; DNA: TGTGCCAGCAGCCGACTGTCAGATACGCAGTATTTT; D: NA; size: few; V: TRBV12-3/TRBV12-4; J: TRBJ2-3
CDR3: CASSLQGAVGDTQYF; DNA: TGTGCCAGCAGCTTACAGGGGGCAGTGGGAGATACGCAGTATTTT; D: TRBD1; size: NA; V: TRBV7-3; J: TRBJ2-3
CDR3: CASSSGRGNQPQHF; DNA: TGCGCCAGCAGCTCCGGCAGGGGCAATCAGCCCCAGCATTTT; D: NA; size: NA; V: TRBV5-1; J: TRBJ1-5
CDR3: CASSLSGGEQYF; DNA: TGTGCCAGCAGTTTGTCAGGGGGCGAGCAGTACTTC; D: TRBD1; size: NA; V: TRBV28; J: TRBJ2-7
CDR3: CSVEDTRDEQYF; DNA: TGCAGCGTTGAAGACACCCGGGACGAGCAGTACTTC; D: NA; size: few; V: TRBV29-1; J: TRBJ2-7
CDR3: CASSFGTGASTDTQYF; DNA: TGTGCCAGCAGTTTCGGGACAGGGGCGAGCACAGATACGCAGTATTTT; D: TRBD1; size: NA; V: TRBV28; J: TRBJ2-3
CDR3: CSVAWEDTLRNEQFF; DNA: TGCAGCGTGGCTTGGGAGGACACCCTGCGCAATGAGCAGTTCTTC; D: NA; size: many; V: TRBV29-1; J: TRBJ2-1
CDR3: CATSRVAEKSIGNTIYF; DNA: TGTGCCACCAGCAGAGTCGCAGAGAAAAGTATTGGAAACACCATATATTTT; D: NA; size: NA; V: TRBV15; J: TRBJ1-3
CDR3: CASSHLGGKEQFF; DNA: TGCGCCAGCAGCCATCTTGGGGGCAAAGAGCAGTTCTTC; D: NA; size: NA; V: TRBV4-3; J: TRBJ2-1
CDR3: CASSLPSGREETQYF; DNA: TGTGCCAGCAGTTTACCTAGCGGGAGGGAAGAGACCCAGTACTTC; D: TRBD2; size: NA; V: TRBV28; J: TRBJ2-5
CDR3: CASSTRTGSDTQYF; DNA: TGCGCCAGCAGCACCCGGACAGGGTCAGATACGCAGTATTTT; D: TRBD1; size: NA; V: TRBV4-3; J: TRBJ2-3
CDR3: CASSPPGQGRNEQFF; DNA: TGTGCCAGCAGTCCGCCGGGACAGGGGAGGAATGAGCAGTTCTTC; D: TRBD1; size: NA; V: TRBV28; J: TRBJ2-1
CDR3: CASTSFLAGVKTQYF; DNA: TGTGCCAGCACCTCTTTCTTAGCGGGAGTAAAGACCCAGTACTTC; D: TRBD2; size: many; V: TRBV27; J: TRBJ2-5
CDR3: CASSIGKNSPLHF; DNA: TGTGCCAGCAGTATAGGGAAGAATTCACCCCTCCACTTT; D: NA; size: few; V: TRBV28; J: TRBJ1-6
CDR3: CASRSGVDYGYTF; DNA: TGTGCCAGCAGATCAGGGGTGGACTATGGCTACACCTTC; D: NA; size: few; V: TRBV28; J: TRBJ1-2
CDR3: CASSSRRSGNTGELFF; DNA: TGTGCCAGCAGCTCCCGACGTAGCGGAAACACCGGGGAGCTGTTTTTT; D: NA; size: NA; V: TRBV14; J: TRBJ2-2
CDR3: CASSGGRGQFF; DNA: TGCGCCAGCAGCGGTGGACGGGGGCAGTTCTTC; D: NA; size: NA; V: TRBV5-1; J: TRBJ2-1
CDR3: CASSYSGTGIRKPQHF; DNA: TGTGCCAGCAGTTACTCCGGGACAGGGATTCGGAAGCCCCAGCATTTT; D: TRBD1; size: few; V: TRBV6-2/TRBV6-3; J: TRBJ1-5
CDR3: CASSLGTSGANVLTF; DNA: TGTGCCAGCAGCCTCGGGACCTCTGGGGCCAACGTCCTGACTTTC; D: NA; size: NA; V: TRBV11-2; J: TRBJ2-6
CDR3: CAISGGRATDTQYF; DNA: TGTGCCATCAGTGGCGGGAGGGCGACAGATACGCAGTATTTT; D: TRBD2; size: many; V: TRBV10-3; J: TRBJ2-3
CDR3: CASSLEGTGGNEQFF; DNA: TGTGCCAGCAGCTTGGAAGGGACAGGGGGCAATGAGCAGTTCTTC; D: TRBD1; size: many; V: TRBV5-5; J: TRBJ2-1
CDR3: CASSIQGSQPQHF; DNA: TGTGCCAGCAGCATACAGGGGAGTCAGCCCCAGCATTTT; D: TRBD1; size: NA; V: TRBV7-2; J: TRBJ1-5
CDR3: CASSEGTGGGWNGYTF; DNA: TGTGCCAGCAGTGAAGGGACAGGGGGCGGTTGGAATGGCTACACCTTC; D: TRBD1; size: NA; V: TRBV2; J: TRBJ1-2
CDR3: CASSEGFRNTEAFF; DNA: TGTGCCAGCAGTGAAGGGTTTAGGAACACTGAAGCTTTCTTT; D: NA; size: many; V: TRBV2; J: TRBJ1-1
CDR3: CSARTKQGAAQPQHF; DNA: TGCAGTGCTCGCACTAAACAGGGGGCTGCTCAGCCCCAGCATTTT; D: TRBD1; size: NA; V: TRBV20-1; J: TRBJ1-5